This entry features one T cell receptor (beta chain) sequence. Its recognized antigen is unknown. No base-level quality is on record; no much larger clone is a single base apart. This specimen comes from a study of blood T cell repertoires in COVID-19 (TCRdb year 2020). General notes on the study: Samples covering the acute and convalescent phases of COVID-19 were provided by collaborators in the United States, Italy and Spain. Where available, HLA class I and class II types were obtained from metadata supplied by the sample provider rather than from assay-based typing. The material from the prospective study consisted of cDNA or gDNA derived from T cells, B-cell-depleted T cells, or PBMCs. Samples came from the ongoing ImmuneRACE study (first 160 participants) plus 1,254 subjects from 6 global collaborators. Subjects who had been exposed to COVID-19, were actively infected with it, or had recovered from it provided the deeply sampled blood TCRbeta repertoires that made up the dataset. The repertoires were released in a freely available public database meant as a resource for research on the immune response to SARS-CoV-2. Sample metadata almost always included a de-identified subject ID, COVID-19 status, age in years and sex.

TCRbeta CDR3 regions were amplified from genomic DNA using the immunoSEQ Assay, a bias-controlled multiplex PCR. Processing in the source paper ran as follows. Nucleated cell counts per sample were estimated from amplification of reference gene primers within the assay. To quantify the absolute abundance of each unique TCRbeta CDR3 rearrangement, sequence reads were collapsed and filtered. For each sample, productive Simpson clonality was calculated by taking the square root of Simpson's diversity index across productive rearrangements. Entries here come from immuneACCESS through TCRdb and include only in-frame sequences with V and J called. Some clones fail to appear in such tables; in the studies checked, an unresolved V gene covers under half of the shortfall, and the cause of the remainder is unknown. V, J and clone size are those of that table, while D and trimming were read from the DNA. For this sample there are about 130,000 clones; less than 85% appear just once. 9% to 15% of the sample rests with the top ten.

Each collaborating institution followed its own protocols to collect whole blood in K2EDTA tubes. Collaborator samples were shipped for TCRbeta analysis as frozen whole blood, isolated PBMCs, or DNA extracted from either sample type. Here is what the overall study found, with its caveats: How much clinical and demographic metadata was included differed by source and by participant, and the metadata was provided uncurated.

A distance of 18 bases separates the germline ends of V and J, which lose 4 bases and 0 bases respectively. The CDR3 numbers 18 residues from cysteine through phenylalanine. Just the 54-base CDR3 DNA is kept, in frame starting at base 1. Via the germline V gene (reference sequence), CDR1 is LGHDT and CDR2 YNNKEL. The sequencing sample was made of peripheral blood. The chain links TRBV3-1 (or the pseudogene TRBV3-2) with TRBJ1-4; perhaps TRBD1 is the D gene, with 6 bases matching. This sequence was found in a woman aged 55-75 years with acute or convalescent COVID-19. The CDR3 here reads CASSPTGLHLSTNEKLFF. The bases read TGTGCCAGCAGCCCGACAGGTCTACACCTCTCAACTAATGAAAAACTGTTTTTT.